This T cell receptor beta chain was sequenced during a study of radiation and T cells in renal cell carcinoma (dated by TCRdb to 2018 to 2020). Regarding the research as a whole: Samples came from a clinical trial, in which primary renal cell carcinomas received 15 Gy stereotactic body radiation therapy followed by nephrectomy 4 weeks later. In total, 50 or so samples, comprising around 26 tumors and around 27 peripheral blood samples, were subjected to TCR beta sequencing. In the approximately 57 samples combined, about 4 million unique CDR3 nucleotide sequences were found, encoding 2.5 million or so unique CDR3 amino acid sequences. Results and caveats for the whole study, not just this receptor: In blood, the top tumor clonotypes increased from baseline to 2 weeks after radiation and then shrank by 4 weeks, which suggests a temporary expansion of tumor-resident clones. Because pretreatment tumor biopsies were not available, the baseline intratumoral presence of clonotypes could not be determined. Effects of radiation dose or scheduling on the TCR repertoire could not be addressed with the single-armed trial design. Dynamics of the blood repertoire were not tracked past 4 weeks after treatment.

About this clone: No antigen is known for it. No base quality values were provided; no much bigger clone lies one nucleotide off.

Taken with the paper, the label for time point translates to: baseline pretreatment blood. This specimen's treatment or condition label, per the study, means: 15 Gy SBRT to primary tumor, nephrectomy 4 weeks later. To track tumor-enriched clonotypes, serial peripheral blood was sampled from radiation-treated patients at baseline and at 2 weeks and 4 weeks after SBRT. Every patient's renal cell carcinoma showed clear cell pathology. Genomic DNA for TCR sequencing was prepared using the QIAamp DNA Blood Mini Kit (Qiagen). Only samples passing all quality control checks were included in the analyses. The germline V gene (reference sequence) yields LNHDA for CDR1 and SQIVND for CDR2. Its CDR3 holds 15 amino acids, cysteine through phenylalanine. The CDR3 DNA has 45 bases and is translated from base 1. Trimming removed 2 bases from V and 2 bases from J, leaving 10 bases between the germline ends. The immunoSEQ kit was used, according to the manufacturer's recommendations, to generate TCR beta libraries from genomic DNA. To prepare libraries, a first multiplex PCR with proprietary primers was run, followed by a second PCR that added unique barcodes, and a bead cleanup was done after each round. Each sample batch included a kit-provided positive control reaction and a negative control reaction. The final libraries underwent checking on an Agilent 4200 TapeStation D1000 ScreenTape, volumetric pooling, and quantification by qPCR. Sequencing was performed on an Illumina NextSeq500 using a MidOutput 150-cycle cartridge, with 156 Read1 cycles, 15 Index1 cycles, and the kit custom primers. The pooled library was loaded at approximately 0.92 pM, and about 20% PhiX control was spiked in. The study's processing was this. Vendor-processed data were analyzed in R, with a clonotype defined as all T cells sharing the same CDR3 nucleotide sequence. For clone abundance analyses, frequencies were normalized to the 10,000 most abundant clones per sample. Public T cell clones, which averaged fewer than five per sample, were excluded before analysis. Tumor-enriched and baseline blood-enriched clonotypes were defined by at least a 32-fold difference in abundance between compartments. A beta-binomial differential abundance model was applied to find clonotypes that expanded or contracted between blood time points. The Baroni-Urbani and Buser coefficient was used to measure tumor-blood repertoire similarity, and groups were compared with two-tailed Wilcoxon tests in R. TCRdb's version of the immuneACCESS table is confined to in-frame rearrangements and falls short of the full clone set. An unresolved V gene accounts for under half of the shortfall where checked; the remainder is of unknown origin. For V, J and clone size, that table is used; D and trimming come from the DNA. The sample yields roughly 120,000 clones; approximately 80% were counted once. Around 2.8% of the sample belongs to the ten largest clones.

Recombination joined TRBV19 with TRBJ1-5, with the D gene call left open. This TCR was sampled from a woman aged 55-70 years with renal cell carcinoma. Sequenced material: blood, taken from a patient whose treatment included radiotherapy and nephrectomy. The CDR3 loop reads CASSINRPRNQPQHF. The DNA is as follows: TGTGCCAGTAGTATAAACCGACCCCGCAATCAGCCCCAGCATTTT.